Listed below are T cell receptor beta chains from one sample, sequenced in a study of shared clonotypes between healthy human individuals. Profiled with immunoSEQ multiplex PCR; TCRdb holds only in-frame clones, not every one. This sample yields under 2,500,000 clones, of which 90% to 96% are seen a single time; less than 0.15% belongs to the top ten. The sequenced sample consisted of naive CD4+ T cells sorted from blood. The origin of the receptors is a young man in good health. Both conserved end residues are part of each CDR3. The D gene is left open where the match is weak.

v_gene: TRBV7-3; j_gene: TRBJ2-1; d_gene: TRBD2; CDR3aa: CASSLFGTSTYNEQFF; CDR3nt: TGTGCCAGCAGCTTATTTGGGACTAGCACCTACAATGAGCAGTTCTTC
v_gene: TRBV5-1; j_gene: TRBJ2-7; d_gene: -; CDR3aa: CASSFREGYPYEQYF; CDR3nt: TGCGCCAGCAGCTTTCGAGAGGGGTACCCCTACGAGCAGTACTTC
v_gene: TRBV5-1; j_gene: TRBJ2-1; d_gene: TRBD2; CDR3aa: CASSLATSGGLEQFF; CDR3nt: TGCGCCAGCAGCTTGGCGACTAGCGGGGGGTTAGAGCAGTTCTTC
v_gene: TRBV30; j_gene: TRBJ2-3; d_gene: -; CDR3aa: CTAGQGTDTQYF; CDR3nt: TGTACCGCGGGGCAAGGCACAGATACGCAGTATTTT
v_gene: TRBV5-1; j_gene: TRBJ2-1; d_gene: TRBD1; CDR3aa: CASNRQGQGNEQFF; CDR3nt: TGCGCCAGCAACCGCCAGGGACAGGGAAATGAGCAGTTCTTC
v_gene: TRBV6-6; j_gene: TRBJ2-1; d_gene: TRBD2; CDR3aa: CASRRTSGGSHEQFF; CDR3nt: TGTGCCAGCAGACGAACTAGCGGGGGTTCCCATGAGCAGTTCTTC
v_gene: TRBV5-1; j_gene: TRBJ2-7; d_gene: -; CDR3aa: CASSFLPQGGEQYF; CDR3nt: TGCGCCAGCAGCTTCCTACCCCAAGGCGGGGAGCAGTACTTC
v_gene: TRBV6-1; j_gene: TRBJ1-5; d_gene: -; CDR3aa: CASSEQGSSNQPQHF; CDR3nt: TGTGCCAGCAGTGAACAGGGGAGTAGCAATCAGCCCCAGCATTTT
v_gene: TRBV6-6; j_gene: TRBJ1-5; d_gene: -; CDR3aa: CASMRTEYSNQPQHF; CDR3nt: TGTGCCAGCATGCGGACAGAATATAGCAATCAGCCCCAGCATTTT
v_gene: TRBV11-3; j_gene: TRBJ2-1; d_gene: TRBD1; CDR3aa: CASSRQGAGNEQFF; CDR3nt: TGTGCCAGCAGCCGACAGGGGGCAGGGAATGAGCAGTTCTTC
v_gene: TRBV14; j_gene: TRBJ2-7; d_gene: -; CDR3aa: CASSQDWSVSYEQYF; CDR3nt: TGTGCCAGCAGCCAAGATTGGTCAGTTTCCTACGAGCAGTACTTC
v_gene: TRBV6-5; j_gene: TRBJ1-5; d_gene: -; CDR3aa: CASGSFQPQHF; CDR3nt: TGTGCCAGCGGTAGTTTTCAGCCCCAGCATTTT
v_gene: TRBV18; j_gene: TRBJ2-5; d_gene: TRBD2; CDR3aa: CASSPAPGLAGLFETQYF; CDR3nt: TGTGCCAGCTCACCTGCCCCGGGACTAGCGGGACTGTTTGAGACCCAGTACTTC
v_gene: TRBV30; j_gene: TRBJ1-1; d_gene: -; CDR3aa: CAWREVNTEAFF; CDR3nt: TGTGCCTGGAGAGAGGTGAACACTGAAGCTTTCTTT